Below are 9 T cell receptor beta chains sequenced from a single sample in a study of PD-1 blockade in classical Hodgkin lymphoma. Some clones are missing from TCRdb's copy, which holds only in-frame ones; the method was immunoSEQ multiplex PCR. This table has around 17,000 clones, roughly 65% appearing once. Time point given: cycle 4 day 1 (C4D1), after about 6 weeks of nivolumab. All the patients suffered relapse after autologous stem cell transplantation, and brentuximab vedotin exposure differed. Sequenced here: peripheral blood mononuclear cells (PBMCs), sampled before the fourth cycle of nivolumab. The receptors were gathered from a human donor with classical Hodgkin lymphoma.

This chain connects TRBV28 to TRBJ2-7, with D possibly called TRBD1 or TRBD2 (5 bases each). Trimming left V 9 bases short and J 4 bases short, with 16 bases between. This CDR3 has 13 residues. Germline-derived CDR1 and CDR2 are MDHEN and SYDVKM. The CDR3 loop is CASSDRDGYEQYF. The DNA of the CDR3 is TGTGCCAGTAGTGACCGGGACGGGTACGAGCAGTACTTC.

The gene calls are TRBV19 and TRBJ2-3, with D tentatively TRBD1 (6 bases). The V gene lost 1 base and the J gene lost 0 bases, with 20 bases spanning the gap. The CDR3 is made up of 19 amino acids. Germline CDR1 is LNHDA and CDR2 is SQIVND (reference sequence). CDR3 protein: CASSIGSTGFGISTDTQYF. The CDR3 coding sequence is TGTGCCAGTAGTATAGGATCTACAGGGTTCGGGATAAGCACAGATACGCAGTATTTT.

This clone was recorded only once. The genes are TRBV5-1 and TRBJ2-7, with D tentatively TRBD1 (5 bases). V was shortened by 0 bases and J by 2 bases, with 9 bases between the two germline ends. The CDR3 has 14 residues. Germline lookup yields CDR1 SGHRS and CDR2 YFSETQ. In DNA form, the CDR3 reads TGCGCCAGCAGCTTGGAGGGGTACACCTACGAGCAGTACTTC. Translated: CASSLEGYTYEQYF.

There are a few counts of this clone. V usage is TRBV15 and J usage is TRBJ1-4; TRBD1 is a possible D gene (5 bases). The V and J ends lost 1 base and 7 bases respectively, with 13 bases between them. CDR1 LNHNV and CDR2 YYDKDF come from the germline V gene (reference sequence). This CDR3 comprises 15 residues. CDR3 amino acids: CATSRAGTMGEKLFF. The CDR3 DNA sequence: TGTGCCACCAGCAGAGCCGGGACTATGGGTGAAAAACTGTTTTTT.

The chain is built from TRBV27 and TRBJ1-6, with D maybe TRBD1 (5 bases). The CDR3 covers 14 residues. The V gene's germline CDR1 is MNHEY and CDR2 SMNVEV (reference sequence). With 5 bases removed from V and 10 bases from J, the gap between germline ends came to 15 bases. CDR3: CASSIDKRDSPLHF. CDR3 nucleotides: TGTGCCAGCAGTATAGACAAAAGGGACTCACCCCTCCACTTT.

This clone is classed as medium-sized. The J gene is TRBJ2-4, the V gene TRBV7-9; 9 bases fit TRBD1. The CDR3 has 16 amino acids. CDR1 and CDR2 (germline): SEHNR, FQNEAQ (reference sequence). The trim removed 5 bases at V and 1 base at J, leaving 6 bases unmatched. CDR3 in amino acids: CASSQDRGWAKNIQYF. The CDR3 DNA reads as TGTGCCAGCAGCCAAGACAGGGGGTGGGCCAAAAACATTCAGTACTTC. The full variable domain, rest sourced from reference TRBV7-9 and TRBJ2-4, is DTGVSQNPRHKITKRGQNVTFRCDPISEHNRLYWYRQTLGQGPEFLTYFQNEAQLEKSRLLSDRFSAERPKGSFSTLEIQRTEQGDSAMYLCASSQDRGWAKNIQYFGAGTRLSVL.

To note about this clone: An end of the junction differs from the germline gene, which may be a read error. This specimen includes other DNA sequences encoding the same CDR3. CDR3 sequence reads: CASSLLPSGGYETEAFF. The CDR3 DNA reads as TGTGCCAGCAGTTTATTGCCCTCAGGGGGGTATGAGACTGAAGCCTTCTTT. This chain uses TRBV27 with TRBJ1-1, with 7 nucleotides matching TRBD1. In germline, CDR1 is MNHEY, CDR2 SMNVEV (reference sequence). This CDR3 has 17 amino acids.

This chain uses TRBV27 with TRBJ1-6; D is possibly TRBD1 (6 bases). V gave up 5 bases and J gave up 6 bases, with 11 bases separating them. Germline loops: CDR1 MNHEY, CDR2 SMNVEV (reference sequence). This CDR3 comprises 14 residues. The chain's CDR3 is CASSPDSLNSPLHF. CDR3 in DNA: TGTGCCAGCAGTCCGGACAGCCTTAATTCACCCCTCCACTTT.

This clone was counted a few times. The CDR3 spells CASSYGPGLAEGTSTDTQYF. DNA for the CDR3: TGCGCCAGCAGCTATGGACCGGGACTAGCGGAGGGAACTAGCACAGATACGCAGTATTTT. V usage is TRBV5-1 and J usage is TRBJ2-3; 11 nucleotides agree with TRBD2. The CDR3 is made up of 20 amino acids. The V gene end was trimmed by 3 bases and the J gene end by 0 bases; junction bases not matched to a gene: 15. Germline V CDR1 and CDR2: SGHRS, YFSETQ.